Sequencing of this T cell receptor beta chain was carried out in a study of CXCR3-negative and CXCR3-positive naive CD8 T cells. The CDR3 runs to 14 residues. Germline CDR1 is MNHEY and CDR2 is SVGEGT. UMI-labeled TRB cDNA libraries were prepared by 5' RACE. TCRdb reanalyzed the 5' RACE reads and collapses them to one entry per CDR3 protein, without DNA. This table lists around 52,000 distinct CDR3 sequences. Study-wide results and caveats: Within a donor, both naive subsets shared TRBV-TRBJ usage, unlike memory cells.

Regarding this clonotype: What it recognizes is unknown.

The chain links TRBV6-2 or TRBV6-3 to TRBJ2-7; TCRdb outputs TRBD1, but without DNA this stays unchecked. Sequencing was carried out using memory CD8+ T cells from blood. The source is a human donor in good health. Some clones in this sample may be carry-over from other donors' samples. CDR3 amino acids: CASSWTGGSYEQYF.